Below are 30 T cell receptor beta chains sequenced from a single sample in a study of blood T cell repertoires in COVID-19. The assay was immunoSEQ multiplex PCR, and TCRdb's table has in-frame clones only and misses some. This table holds 350,000 or so clones, roughly nine tenths found once. The sequencing input was PBMCs or T cells enriched from blood (not recorded which). The receptors come from a woman under 40 who had recovered from COVID-19.

The rearrangement joins TRBV4-2 to TRBJ2-5; D perhaps matches TRBD1 (6 bases). V gave up 0 bases and J gave up 1 base, with 18 bases separating them. This CDR3 is 18 amino acids long. In germline, CDR1 is LGHNA, CDR2 YNFKEQ. CDR3 sequence (DNA): TGTGCCAGCAGCCAAGATGGGGCGGCCGCCAGGGGCCAAGAGACCCAGTACTTC. It specifies CASSQDGAAARGQETQYF.

CDR3 in amino acids: CASRPQGRINHEQYF. DNA for the CDR3: TGTGCCAGTAGACCACAGGGCAGAATCAACCACGAGCAGTACTTC. The V call is TRBV19, the J call TRBJ2-7, with a weak D call TRBD1 (6 bases). V was pared by 6 bases and J by 5 bases, with 20 bases between. Germline V gene data show CDR1 as LNHDA and CDR2 as SQIVND (reference sequence). This CDR3 has 15 residues.

A single count supports this clone. This specimen includes other DNA sequences encoding the same CDR3. The V gene is TRBV14, the J gene TRBJ1-2; 7 bases match TRBD1. This CDR3 comprises 13 residues. Germline lookup yields CDR1 SGHDN and CDR2 FVKESK. Trimming at V came to 3 bases and at J to 4 bases, leaving 2 bases not matched to a gene. The CDR3 reads CASSQGQIYGYTF. DNA of the CDR3: TGTGCCAGCAGCCAGGGACAGATCTATGGCTACACCTTC.

The chain couples TRBV6-5 to TRBJ2-7; tentatively, D is TRBD1 (5 bases). The CDR3 has 15 residues. Germline V gene lookup returns CDR1 MNHEY and CDR2 SVGAGI. V lost 0 bases and J lost 2, with 11 bases in between. The CDR3 here is CASSYSPRAPYEQYF. DNA for the CDR3: TGTGCCAGCAGTTACTCGCCCAGGGCGCCCTACGAGCAGTACTTC.

The chain has TRBV10-3 and TRBJ1-2, with D hard to call. The CDR3 runs to 14 residues. Looked up from germline, CDR1 is ENHRY and CDR2 is SYGVKD. With 0 bases removed from V and 0 bases from J, the gap between germline ends came to 5 bases. CDR3 amino acids: CAISESAANYGYTF. The CDR3 coding sequence is TGTGCCATCAGTGAGTCGGCGGCTAACTATGGCTACACCTTC.

CDR3 coding DNA: TGTGCCAGCGGCGGTTCGGACTATTCACCCCTCCACTTT. This sequence encodes CASGGSDYSPLHF. The rearrangement links TRBV27 to TRBJ1-6; D is uncertain. This CDR3 comprises 13 residues. The V gene lost 8 bases and the J gene lost 8 bases, with 13 bases spanning the gap. Germline loops: CDR1 MNHEY, CDR2 SMNVEV (reference sequence).

The chain combines TRBV29-1 with TRBJ2-3; 7 positions match TRBD2. Germline CDR1 is SQVTM and CDR2 is ANQGSEA. Unmatched junction bases numbered 4, after V lost 7 bases and J lost 3 bases. This CDR3 is built from 12 residues. CDR3 residues: CSASGGTDTQYF. In DNA form, the CDR3 reads TGCAGCGCCTCGGGGGGTACAGATACGCAGTATTTT.

The rearrangement links TRBV27 to TRBJ2-7; 8 bases fit TRBD2. This CDR3 has 13 amino acids. Unmatched junction bases numbered 13, after V lost 9 bases and J lost 9 bases. Germline loops: CDR1 MNHEY, CDR2 SMNVEV (reference sequence). The CDR3 DNA follows: TGTGCCAGTCAACCCCGGACTAGCAGCTCGCAGTACTTC. This gives the protein CASQPRTSSSQYF.

V and J are TRBV4-1 and TRBJ1-3; 12 positions agree with TRBD1. Germline CDR1 MGHRA, CDR2 YSYEKL. This CDR3 spans 18 amino acids. Trimming took 0 bases from V and 0 from J; bases not matched to a gene: 3. The CDR3 sequence: CASSQDGTGGFSGNTIYF. CDR3 in DNA: TGCGCCAGCAGCCAAGATGGGACAGGGGGCTTCTCTGGAAACACCATATATTTT.

This rearrangement joins TRBV28 to TRBJ2-7; D might be TRBD2 (5 bases). Trimming cost V 2 bases and J 0 bases, with 11 bases left between them. This CDR3 is built from 15 residues. In germline, CDR1 is MDHEN, CDR2 SYDVKM. CDR3 region: CASSLPSLSSYEQYF. The CDR3 nucleotides are TGTGCCAGCAGTTTACCTAGCTTGAGCTCCTACGAGCAGTACTTC.

The genes are TRBV28 and TRBJ2-1; tentatively, D is TRBD2 (6 bases). There are 16 residues in the CDR3. V was pared by 6 bases and J by 4 bases, with 19 bases between. Germline CDR1 MDHEN, CDR2 SYDVKM. The CDR3 sequence: CASSQSTGTLYNEQFF. DNA of the CDR3: TGTGCCAGCAGCCAAAGTACCGGGACTTTGTACAATGAGCAGTTCTTC. The whole variable domain, filled in from reference TRBV28 and TRBJ2-1, reads DVKVTQSSRYLVKRTGEKVFLECVQDMDHENMFWYRQDPGLGLRLIYFSYDVKMKEKGDIPEGYSVSREKKERFSLILESASTNQTSMYLCASSQSTGTLYNEQFFGPGTRLTVL.

V usage is TRBV28 and J usage is TRBJ2-3; D gene uncertain. The V end lost 5 bases, the J end lost 5 bases, and 20 bases lay between the germline ends. Germline CDR1 and CDR2: MDHEN and SYDVKM. The CDR3 length is 16 residues. The CDR3 sequence: CASSTRGTPEGDTQYF. The CDR3 DNA is TGTGCCAGCAGTACCCGAGGAACTCCCGAAGGAGATACGCAGTATTTT.

The chain joins TRBV4-3 to TRBJ2-3; 7 positions match TRBD1. V gave up 1 base and J gave up 4 bases; unmatched junction bases: 2. The CDR3 length is 14 residues. In germline, CDR1 is LGHNA, CDR2 YSLEER. The chain's CDR3 is CASSQATGADTQYF. CDR3 in DNA: TGCGCCAGCAGCCAAGCAACAGGGGCAGATACGCAGTATTTT.

This clone appeared a single time. The rearrangement links TRBV18 to TRBJ2-7; possibly TRBD2 for D (6 bases). The CDR3 consists of 14 residues. Germline assignment: CDR1 KGHSH and CDR2 LQKENI. Trimming removed 7 bases from V and 3 bases from J, with 16 bases in between. CDR3 amino acids: CASWGDGTSYEQYF. DNA for the CDR3: TGTGCCAGCTGGGGGGATGGTACTAGCTACGAGCAGTACTTC.

V usage is TRBV2 and J usage is TRBJ2-3; 10 positions match TRBD2. Germline CDR1 reads SNHLY; CDR2 reads FYNNEI. The CDR3 contains 15 residues. The ends lost 7 bases at V and 4 bases at J; junction bases unmatched: 8. CDR3 sequence: CASTFGTSVSDTQYF. In nucleotides, the CDR3 is TGTGCCAGCACTTTCGGGACTAGCGTTTCAGATACGCAGTATTTT.

The gene calls are TRBV11-3 and TRBJ2-3; 7 bases fit TRBD1. CDR3 size: 15 residues. Germline V gene sequence: CDR1 SGHNT, CDR2 YENEEA. V was pared by 1 base and J by 0 bases, with 1 base of the junction left unmatched. The CDR3 protein is CASSLGQGSTDTQYF. The CDR3 DNA sequence: TGTGCCAGCAGCTTAGGACAGGGAAGCACAGATACGCAGTATTTT.

The rearrangement links TRBV6-5 to TRBJ1-1; tentative D call: TRBD1 (5 bases). Trimming stripped 6 bases from V and 11 bases from J, with 19 bases between. CDR1 and CDR2 from the germline V gene are MNHEY and SVGAGI. The CDR3 totals 13 residues. Written as DNA, the CDR3 is TGTGCCAGCAGCCTTGACAGACATCCTGGGGCTTTCTTT. Its protein is CASSLDRHPGAFF.

V gene TRBV5-5 combines with J gene TRBJ2-7; TRBD1 is a possible D gene (6 bases). Per germline, CDR1 SGHKS and CDR2 YYEKEE (reference sequence). This CDR3 has 14 residues. V lost 3 bases to trimming and J lost 2 bases, with 12 bases between them. The chain's CDR3 is CASSSGQPPYEQYF. The DNA of the CDR3 is TGTGCCAGCAGCTCGGGACAACCTCCCTACGAGCAGTACTTC.

This sequence joins TRBV6-5 and TRBJ2-4, with a possible D match to TRBD1 (5 bases). The CDR3 length is 13 residues. V lost 6 bases and J lost 0, with 6 bases in between. Germline CDR1 is MNHEY and CDR2 is SVGAGI. CDR3 region: CASRTVAKNIQYF. CDR3 DNA: TGTGCCAGCAGGACAGTAGCCAAAAACATTCAGTACTTC.

The chain has TRBV4-1 and TRBJ1-5; 9 bases agree with TRBD1. The junction had 8 bases not matched to a gene; V was cut back by 5 bases and J by 6 bases. The CDR3 is 15 residues long. From germline, CDR1 is MGHRA and CDR2 YSYEKL. The CDR3 sequence is CASSTRTGESQPQHF. CDR3 nucleotides: TGCGCCAGCAGCACACGGACAGGGGAAAGTCAGCCCCAGCATTTT.

V is TRBV7-9 and J is TRBJ2-5, with D perhaps TRBD2 (5 bases). Germline V gene lookup returns CDR1 SEHNR and CDR2 FQNEAQ (reference sequence). CDR3 length: 15 amino acids. The V and J ends lost 5 bases and 1 base respectively, with 14 bases between them. CDR3 protein: CASSATAEAQETQYF. For the CDR3, the DNA is TGTGCCAGCAGCGCAACAGCGGAGGCCCAAGAGACCCAGTACTTC.

This chain connects TRBV9 to TRBJ1-3; no clear D. Trimming stripped 5 bases from V and 2 bases from J, with 11 bases between. This CDR3 has 14 amino acids. CDR1 and CDR2 (germline): SGDLS, YYNGEE. The CDR3 DNA is TGTGCCAGCAGTCTCGGCAGGCCTGGAAACACCATATATTTT. This codes for CASSLGRPGNTIYF.

The chain employs TRBV12-5 and TRBJ1-3, with D possibly being TRBD1 (6 bases). Germline lookup yields CDR1 LGHNT and CDR2 FRNRAP. The CDR3 runs to 16 residues. The ends were cut back, 6 bases at V and 4 bases at J, with 19 bases in the middle. This chain's CDR3 is CASGPPGGAGGNTIYF. Written as DNA, the CDR3 is TGTGCTAGTGGCCCCCCCGGGGGGGCGGGGGGAAACACCATATATTTT.

The chain links TRBV5-1 to TRBJ1-4; D remains ambiguous. Germline CDR1 SGHRS, CDR2 YFSETQ. The CDR3 length is 13 residues. V lost 4 bases to trimming and J lost 8 bases, with 12 bases between them. CDR3 nucleotides: TGCGCCAGCAGCGTGGCACTGGGCGAAAAACTGTTTTTT. As protein: CASSVALGEKLFF. The whole variable domain, remainder taken from reference TRBV5-1 and TRBJ1-4, is KAGVTQTPRYLIKTRGQQVTLSCSPISGHRSVSWYQQTPGQGLQFLFEYFSETQRNKGNFPGRFSGRQFSNSRSEMNVSTLELGDSALYLCASSVALGEKLFFGSGTQLSVL.

The rearrangement links TRBV19 to TRBJ1-2; 7 positions agree with TRBD1. This CDR3 has 17 amino acids. CDR1 and CDR2 from the germline V gene are LNHDA and SQIVND (reference sequence). After removal of 6 bases from V and 0 bases from J, the junction contained 13 bases not matched to a gene. CDR3 amino acids: CASRDRGPRVPNYGYTF. CDR3 coding DNA: TGTGCCAGTAGAGATAGGGGGCCCAGGGTCCCTAACTATGGCTACACCTTC.

The V gene is TRBV28, the J gene TRBJ1-5, with D uncertain. Trimming cost V 7 bases and J 1 base, with 5 bases left between them. Looked up from germline, CDR1 is MDHEN and CDR2 is SYDVKM. The CDR3 contains 12 residues. The CDR3 sequence is CASNESNQPQHF. The CDR3 DNA sequence: TGTGCCAGCAACGAGAGCAATCAGCCCCAGCATTTT.

The chain links TRBV2 to TRBJ1-5; 10 nucleotides line up with TRBD1. The CDR3 is 14 amino acids. The germline V gene encodes CDR1 SNHLY and CDR2 FYNNEI. V gave up 6 bases and J gave up 6 bases; unmatched junction bases: 5. The CDR3 coding sequence is TGTGCCAGCAGCGACGACAGGGGGCGTCAGCCCCAGCATTTT. As protein: CASSDDRGRQPQHF.

The chain couples TRBV5-4 to TRBJ2-1; 15 bases are shared with TRBD2. V shed 4 bases and J 4 bases; nucleotides not matched to a gene: 6. The CDR3 is 17 residues long. Germline CDR1 and CDR2: SGHNT and YYREEE (reference sequence). The CDR3 loop is CASSSGGLAGGYNEQFF. CDR3 DNA: TGTGCCAGCAGCAGCGGTGGACTAGCGGGGGGGTACAATGAGCAGTTCTTC.

The chain uses TRBV5-6 and TRBJ1-4, with 9 bases lining up with TRBD1. CDR1 and CDR2 (germline): SGHDT, YYEEEE. The V gene end was trimmed by 2 bases and the J gene end by 8 bases; junction bases not matched to a gene: 10. This CDR3 spans 16 amino acids. The CDR3 nucleotides are TGTGCCAGCAGCTTCGGACAGGGGCAGTCGGGGGAAAAACTGTTTTTT. As protein: CASSFGQGQSGEKLFF. The entire variable domain, with the rest obtained from reference TRBV5-6 and TRBJ1-4, is as follows: DAGVTQSPTHLIKTRGQQVTLRCSPKSGHDTVSWYQQALGQGPQFIFQYYEEEERQRGNFPDRFSGHQFPNYSSELNVNALLLGDSALYLCASSFGQGQSGEKLFFGSGTQLSVL.

This rearrangement joins TRBV30 to TRBJ1-2; a possible D gene is TRBD1 (5 bases). The germline CDR1 and CDR2 sequences are GTSNPN and SVGIG (reference sequence). The germline V and J ends were trimmed by 5 bases and 2 bases, with 15 bases remaining between them. The CDR3 is 14 residues long. CDR3 DNA sequence: TGTGCCTGGTTTAACGACAGACGAAACTATGGCTACACCTTC. Translation: CAWFNDRRNYGYTF. Looking up the rest from reference TRBV30 and TRBJ1-2 gives the full variable domain: SQTIHQWPATLVQPVGSPLSLECTVEGTSNPNLYWYRQAAGRGLQLLFYSVGIGQISSEVPQNLSASRPQDRQFILSSKKLLLSDSGFYLCAWFNDRRNYGYTFGSGTRLTVV.